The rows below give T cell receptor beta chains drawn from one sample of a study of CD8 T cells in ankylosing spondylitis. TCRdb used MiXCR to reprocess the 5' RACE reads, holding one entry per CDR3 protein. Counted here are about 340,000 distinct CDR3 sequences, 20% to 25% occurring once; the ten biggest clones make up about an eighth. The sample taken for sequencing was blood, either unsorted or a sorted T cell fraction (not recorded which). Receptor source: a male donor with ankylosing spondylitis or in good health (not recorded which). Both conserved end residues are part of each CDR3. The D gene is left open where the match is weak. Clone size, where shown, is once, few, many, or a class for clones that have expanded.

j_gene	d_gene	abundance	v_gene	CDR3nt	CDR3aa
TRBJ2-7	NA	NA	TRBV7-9	TGTGCCAGCAGAGCGACATCTCACTACGAGCAGTACTTC	CASRATSHYEQYF
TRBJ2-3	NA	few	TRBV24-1	TGTGCCACCAGTGATTTTGGGGGGGGGCTCAGTGGCACAGATACGCAGTATTTT	CATSDFGGGLSGTDTQYF
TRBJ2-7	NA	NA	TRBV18	TGTGCCAGCTCAGGCCCTCTCGCCTACGAGCAGTACTTC	CASSGPLAYEQYF
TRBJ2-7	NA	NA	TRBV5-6	TGTGCCAGCAGCTTCCAGCGGAACTCCTACGAGCAGTACTTC	CASSFQRNSYEQYF
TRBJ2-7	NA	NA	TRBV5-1	TGCGCCAGTTCGGCAGGGGACTATCCCTACGAGCAGTACTTC	CASSAGDYPYEQYF
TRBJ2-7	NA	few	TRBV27	TGTGCCAGCAGCTCCGGTTCAGGGCCTTATCTGAGGGAGCAGTACTTC	CASSSGSGPYLREQYF
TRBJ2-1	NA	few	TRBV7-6	TGTGCCAGCAGCTTAGCGGGGGCCTGGAATGAGCAGTTCTTC	CASSLAGAWNEQFF
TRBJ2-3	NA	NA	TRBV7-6	TGTGCCAGCAGCTTATGGGCGGACAGCACAGATACGCAGTATTTT	CASSLWADSTDTQYF
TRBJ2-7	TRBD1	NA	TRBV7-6	TGTGCCAGCAGCCCTTCGGGGGACAGGGTCCACGAGCAGTACTTC	CASSPSGDRVHEQYF
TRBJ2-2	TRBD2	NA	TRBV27	TGTGCCAGCAGTTTGGCCGGGGGGGCGGCCGGGGAGCTGTTTTTT	CASSLAGGAAGELFF
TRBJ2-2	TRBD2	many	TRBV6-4	TGTGCCAGCAGTGACTCGAAGGGGAGGGAGAGCGGGGAGCTGTTTTTT	CASSDSKGRESGELFF
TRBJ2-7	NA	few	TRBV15	TGTGCCACCAGCAGAGTGCCGGGGTTACCATACGAGCAGTACTTC	CATSRVPGLPYEQYF
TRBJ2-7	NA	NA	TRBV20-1	TGCAGTGCTACCGCTCGGGACGGATCCTACGAGCAGTACTTC	CSATARDGSYEQYF
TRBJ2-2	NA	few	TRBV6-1	TGTGCCAGCAGTGCCGGGACACCTAACACCGGGGAGCTGTTTTTT	CASSAGTPNTGELFF
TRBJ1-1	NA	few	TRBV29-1	TGCAGCGTTACGGACCTGAACACTGAAGCTTTCTTT	CSVTDLNTEAFF
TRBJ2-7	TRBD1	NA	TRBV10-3	TGTGCCATCAGTCGGACAGGAACCTACGAGCAGTACTTC	CAISRTGTYEQYF
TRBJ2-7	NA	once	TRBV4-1	TGCGCCAGCAGCCAAGAGTTCCTCACTACTTACGAGCAGTACTTC	CASSQEFLTTYEQYF
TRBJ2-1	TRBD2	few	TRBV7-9	TGTGCCAGCAGCCCTCTCGAATGGAGCGGGGGAACGGATGAGCAGTTCTTC	CASSPLEWSGGTDEQFF
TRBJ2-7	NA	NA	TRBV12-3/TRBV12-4	TGTGCCAGCGGCCCAGTTTTTGGGGCGCGGGAGCAGTACTTC	CASGPVFGAREQYF
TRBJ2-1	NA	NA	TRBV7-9	TGTGCCAGCAGCTCACCGCGGGGACAGACTAATGAGCAGTTCTTC	CASSSPRGQTNEQFF
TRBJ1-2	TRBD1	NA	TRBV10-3	TGTGCCATCAGTGAGCCAGGGGGCCTCGCTAACTATGGCTACACCTTC	CAISEPGGLANYGYTF
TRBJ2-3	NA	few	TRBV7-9	TGTGCCAGCAGCTTAGTGGCGGGGAGCACAGATACGCAGTATTTT	CASSLVAGSTDTQYF
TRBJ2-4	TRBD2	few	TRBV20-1	TGCAGTGCCCAGACTAGCGGGGGTTTACTAAACATTCAGTACTTC	CSAQTSGGLLNIQYF
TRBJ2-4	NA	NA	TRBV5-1	TGCGCCAGCAGCTCTAGACATCGCTCTGAGCTTGGGGCCAAAAACATTCAGTACTTC	CASSSRHRSELGAKNIQYF
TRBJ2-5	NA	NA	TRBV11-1	TGTGCCAGCAGCTTAGCACTGGCAGGGACGTCTCTGGGAGAGACCCAGTACTTC	CASSLALAGTSLGETQYF
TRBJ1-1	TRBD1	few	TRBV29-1	TGCAGCGTAAAGAGAGGCCAGGGGGTTGAAGCTTTCTTT	CSVKRGQGVEAFF
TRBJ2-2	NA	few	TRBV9	TGTGCCAGCAGCGCCCCCGTGGTGGGGAACACCGGGGAGCTGTTTTTT	CASSAPVVGNTGELFF
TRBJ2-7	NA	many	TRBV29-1	TGCAGCGTGACCTACCAGTACGAGCAGTACTTC	CSVTYQYEQYF
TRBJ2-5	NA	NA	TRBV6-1	TGTGCCAGCACTAACCTACAGGGGAGGGAGACCCAGTACTTC	CASTNLQGRETQYF
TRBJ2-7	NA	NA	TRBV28	TGTGCCAGCACCTTAATGGGCTCCTACGAGCAGTACTTC	CASTLMGSYEQYF
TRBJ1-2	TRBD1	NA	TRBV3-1	TGTGCCAGCAGCCTAAAAGACAGGGACGGCTACACCTTC	CASSLKDRDGYTF
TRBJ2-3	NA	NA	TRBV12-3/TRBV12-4	TGTGCCAGCAGTTTTTCCCCTACGCAGTATTTT	CASSFSPTQYF
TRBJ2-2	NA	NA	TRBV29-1	TGCAGCGCCTACACCCTCTCCGGGGAGCTGTTTTTT	CSAYTLSGELFF
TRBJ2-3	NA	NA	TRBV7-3	TGTGCCAGCAGCTTATCATACAGACCTTCTAGCACAGATACGCAGTATTTT	CASSLSYRPSSTDTQYF
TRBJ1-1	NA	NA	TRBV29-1	TGCAGCGTACGCGGGGAACGGGGGAGAGCTTTCTTT	CSVRGERGRAFF
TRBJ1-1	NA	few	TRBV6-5	TGTGCCAGCAGTTACTACAGCCTGAACACTGAAGCTTTCTTT	CASSYYSLNTEAFF
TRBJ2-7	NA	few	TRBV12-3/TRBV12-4	TGTGCCAGCAGCCCTGGACCGACAGCCTACGAGCAGTACTTC	CASSPGPTAYEQYF
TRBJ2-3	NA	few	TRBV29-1	TGCAGCGTTGACCCCGACACAGATACGCAGTATTTT	CSVDPDTDTQYF
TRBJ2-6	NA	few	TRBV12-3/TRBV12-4	TGTGCCAGCAGTTTGACGGAGTCTGGGGCCAACGTCCTGACTTTC	CASSLTESGANVLTF
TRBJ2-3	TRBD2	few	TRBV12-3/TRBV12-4	TGTGCCAGCAGCCTCCCGGACGGGGGAGGGATAGATACGCAGTATTTT	CASSLPDGGGIDTQYF
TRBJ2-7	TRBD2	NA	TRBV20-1	TGCAGTGCCCACCCTAGCGGGGGGCGTGTCCACGAGCAGTACTTC	CSAHPSGGRVHEQYF
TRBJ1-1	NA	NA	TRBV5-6	TGTGCCAGCAGCTTGGTTCGGGCCGGAGGAGCTGAAGCTTTCTTT	CASSLVRAGGAEAFF
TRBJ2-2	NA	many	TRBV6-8	TGTGCCAGCGCTAGCGCGATCACCGGGGAGCTGTTTTTT	CASASAITGELFF